This record concerns one TCR beta chain sequence. Its antigen is not yet known. No much larger clonotype is one base removed from it; base qualities were not supplied. These data are taken from a study of technical replicates of blood from a few donors (dated by TCRdb to about 2017). The CDR3 runs 11 residues from the cysteine to the phenylalanine. Kept here is only the CDR3 DNA, which spans 33 bases and is read in frame from base 1. At the junction V is shortened by 7 bases and J by 8 bases, with 11 bases in between. The CDR1 and CDR2 encoded by the germline V gene are MNHNS and SASEGT. The library relied on the immunoSEQ multiplex PCR assay. TCRdb holds this immuneACCESS table with in-frame rearrangements only. Some clones are missing; in checked studies, unresolved V genes explain under half, and the rest has no known cause. Present in this sample are approximately 97,000 clones, 85% to 95% of which were seen just once. Jointly, the top ten make up 0.3% to 0.35% of the sample.

This clonotype was obtained from a human donor in good health. This chain joins TRBV6-1 to TRBJ1-2; TRBD1 is a possible D gene, resting on 6 matching bases. Sequenced sample: T cells isolated from PBMCs. In nucleotide form, the sequence is TGTGCCAGCACCCGGGGGGGCGGCTACACCTTC. The encoded protein is CASTRGGGYTF.